This T cell receptor beta chain emerged from a study of PD-1 blockade in classical Hodgkin lymphoma. Study findings and constraints: CD4+ TCR diversity, unlike CD8+, rose significantly by C4D1. Repertoire differences lack defined causes, possibly disease activity or prior therapy. Reported baseline diversity: healthy donors highest, relapsed/refractory patients lowest.

Following autologous stem cell transplantation, relapse occurred in every patient, and exposure to brentuximab vedotin varied. Germline V gene data show CDR1 as MNHNY and CDR2 as SVGAGI (reference sequence). V shed 2 bases and J shed 0 bases, with 5 bases lying between them. This CDR3 has 14 amino acids. Concerning this clone itself: The antigen remains unidentified.

Some clones are missing from TCRdb's copy, which holds only in-frame ones; the method was immunoSEQ multiplex PCR. The sample has about 58,000 clones, around 93% seen once; the top ten hold about 10%. Sample: peripheral blood mononuclear cells (PBMCs), taken before the second cycle of nivolumab. This TCR was recovered from a human donor with classical Hodgkin lymphoma. The V and J genes are TRBV6-6 and TRBJ2-4, with D hard to call. Written as DNA, the CDR3 is TGTGCCAGCAGTTACGTGGCAGCCAAAAACATTCAGTACTTC. This codes for CASSYVAAKNIQYF.